Below are 28 T cell receptor beta chains sequenced from a single sample in a study of T cells after yellow fever vaccination. TCRdb reanalysed the 5' RACE reads using MiXCR and keeps one entry per CDR3 protein. This sample has approximately 34,000 distinct CDR3 sequences, with under 12% found just once. Sequences were derived from PBMCs, either bulk or a sorted T-cell subset (CD4+, CD8+, memory, or dextramer-sorted; not recorded which), sampled roughly 14 days after the first yellow fever vaccination. Source of these receptors: a man aged 18-30 years who received the YFV17D yellow fever vaccine.

Ten or more counts support this clonotype. The CDR3 DNA sequence: TGTGCCAGCAGCTATTGGGCCGTGCAAGAGACCCAGTACTTC. This sequence encodes CASSYWAVQETQYF. This chain links TRBV7-9 with TRBJ2-5; D is unclear. V dropped 4 bases and J dropped 2 bases, with 11 bases sitting between them. Germline CDR1 and CDR2: SEHNR and FQNEAQ (reference sequence). The CDR3 contains 14 residues.

As to this clonotype: Being one base from a much bigger clone, this may be a read error. This chain's CDR3 is CASSLGGTGDGETQYF. CDR3 in DNA: TGCGCCAGCAGCTTGGGGGGAACAGGGGACGGAGAGACCCAGTACTTC. V usage is TRBV5-1 and J usage is TRBJ2-5; 7 nucleotides align to TRBD1. CDR1 SGHRS and CDR2 YFSETQ come from the germline V gene. CDR3 size: 16 residues. With 0 bases clipped from V and 4 bases from J, the junction kept 9 bases outside the gene matches.

This clonotype has at least ten counts. The chain couples TRBV28 to TRBJ2-7; D not resolved. Germline V CDR1 and CDR2: MDHEN, SYDVKM. V lost 6 bases and J lost 2, with 14 bases in between. The CDR3 contains 14 residues. The CDR3 spells CASRPPDSPYEQYV. The DNA for the CDR3 is TGTGCCAGCAGACCCCCCGATAGTCCCTACGAGCAGTACGTC.

This clonotype was found many times. The chain links TRBV10-1 to TRBJ1-6; 7 bases align to TRBD1. With V trimmed by 4 bases and J by 9 bases, 6 bases remained unmatched. Germline assignment: CDR1 WNHNN and CDR2 SYGVQD (reference sequence). The CDR3 totals 14 residues. This CDR3 reads CASSATGLGSPLHF. CDR3 DNA sequence: TGCGCCAGCAGTGCGACAGGGTTGGGTTCACCCCTCCACTTT.

This clonotype occurred many times. The chain uses TRBV20-1 and TRBJ2-5; 9 bases are shared with TRBD2. The V segment lost 3 bases and the J segment 0 bases; nucleotides outside the gene matches: 5. The CDR3 runs 15 residues. Per germline, CDR1 DFQATT and CDR2 SNEGSKA (reference sequence). The CDR3 sequence is CSARAASGDQETQYF. As DNA, the CDR3 is TGCAGTGCTAGGGCAGCTAGCGGGGACCAAGAGACCCAGTACTTC.

This clonotype was counted ten times or more. The chain recombines TRBV20-1 with TRBJ1-2; maybe TRBD1 (6 bases). CDR3 length: 14 residues. The germline V gene has CDR1 DFQATT and CDR2 SNEGSKA (reference sequence). V lost 0 bases to trimming and J lost 8 bases, with 16 bases between them. The DNA of the CDR3 is TGCAGTGCTAGAGATCTGGGGGCGTCTTCCGGCTACACCTTC. Translating gives CSARDLGASSGYTF.

This clonotype has ten or more counts. The V call is TRBV20-1, the J call TRBJ1-1; D gene unclear. The CDR3 contains 10 residues. V was clipped by 6 bases and J by 3 bases, with 5 bases between them. Germline CDR1 and CDR2: DFQATT and SNEGSKA (reference sequence). The CDR3 DNA is TGCAGTGCAGGGTACACTGAAGCTTTCTTT. It specifies CSAGYTEAFF.

In this sample, this clonotype turned up many times. This chain connects TRBV6-1 to TRBJ1-5; D ambiguous. The length of the CDR3 is 14 residues. The germline gives CDR1 MNHNS, CDR2 SASEGT. Between the trimmed V and J ends, which lost 10 bases and 4 bases, there was a span of 17 bases. CDR3 in amino acids: CATSLNGRNQPQHF. CDR3 nucleotides: TGTGCCACCTCGTTGAATGGGAGAAATCAGCCCCAGCATTTT.

The sample holds a few counts of this clonotype. The rearrangement links TRBV20-1 to TRBJ1-5; D unclear. The CDR3 spans 14 residues. CDR1 and CDR2 (germline): DFQATT, SNEGSKA (reference sequence). V gave up 2 bases and J gave up 5 bases, with 13 bases separating them. DNA of the CDR3: TGCAGTGCTAGATACGCTGTTGGGGATCAGCCCCAGCATTTT. Residues: CSARYAVGDQPQHF.

This clonotype was seen many times. CDR3 coding DNA: TGTGCCAGCACCCAGTCGAGGCCCCCCACCGGGGAGCTGTTTTTT. Protein: CASTQSRPPTGELFF. The V call is TRBV7-2, the J call TRBJ2-2, with D uncertain. CDR3 length equals 15 residues. V lost 7 bases to trimming and J lost 4 bases, with 16 bases between them. Looked up from germline, CDR1 is SGHTA and CDR2 is FQGNSA.

This clonotype was seen repeatedly, ten times or more. This chain joins TRBV18 and TRBJ2-3; D remains ambiguous. V was cut by 4 bases and J by 1 base, with 12 bases left in between. The germline V gene encodes CDR1 KGHSH and CDR2 LQKENI. The CDR3 covers 15 residues. CDR3 DNA: TGTGCCAGCTCACTCGATTTAGGGCGCACAGATACGCAGTATTTT. Amino acid sequence: CASSLDLGRTDTQYF. Looking up the rest from reference TRBV18 and TRBJ2-3 gives the full variable domain: NAGVMQNPRHLVRRRGQEARLRCSPMKGHSHVYWYRQLPEEGLKFMVYLQKENIIDESGMPKERFSAEFPKEGPSILRIQQVVRGDSAAYFCASSLDLGRTDTQYFGPGTRLTVL.

Many counts were recorded for this clonotype. The chain recombines TRBV29-1 with TRBJ2-7, with D tentatively TRBD2 (5 bases). The germline V gene encodes CDR1 SQVTM and CDR2 ANQGSEA. The germline V and J ends were trimmed by 4 bases and 3 bases, with 10 bases remaining between them. CDR3 size: 12 residues. CDR3 amino acids: CSVGGFDYEQYF. As DNA, the CDR3 is TGCAGCGTTGGAGGGTTTGACTACGAGCAGTACTTC.

This clonotype has a handful of counts. The chain links TRBV19 to TRBJ2-3, with a weak D call TRBD2 (6 bases). CDR1 and CDR2 from the germline V gene are LNHDA and SQIVND (reference sequence). The ends were cut back, 9 bases at V and 0 bases at J, with 16 bases in the middle. The CDR3 contains 15 residues. DNA of the CDR3: TGTGCCAGCACACGAATTGGGGGGAGCACAGATACGCAGTATTTT. This gives the protein CASTRIGGSTDTQYF.

This clonotype is labeled as medium-sized (0.01 to 0.1%). V is TRBV10-3 and J is TRBJ1-1; D is ambiguous. The CDR3 totals 14 residues. Germline V gene sequence: CDR1 ENHRY, CDR2 SYGVKD. V shed 6 bases and J shed 5 bases, with 16 bases lying between them. For the CDR3, the DNA is TGTGCCATCAGCGAGACAATGGCGGGGACTGAAGCTTTCTTT. Translating it yields CAISETMAGTEAFF.

Of note for this clonotype: Possible read error: a much larger clone is one base away. The chain links TRBV27 to TRBJ2-5, with D possibly being TRBD2 (5 bases). Germline values: CDR1 MNHEY, CDR2 SMNVEV (reference sequence). This CDR3 comprises 14 residues. V was pared by 6 bases and J by 5 bases, with 16 bases between. The CDR3 sequence is CASRIAWARETQYF. The CDR3 DNA reads TGTGCCAGCAGAATAGCGTGGGCCCGGGAGACCCAGTACTTC.

The sample holds many counts of this clonotype. The rearrangement joins TRBV5-1 to TRBJ1-6; D is uncertain. Per the germline V gene, CDR1 is SGHRS and CDR2 is YFSETQ. This CDR3 contains 14 residues. V lost 0 bases and J 8 bases, leaving 9 bases between the germline ends. This CDR3 reads CASSLGTVDSPLHF. CDR3 DNA sequence: TGCGCCAGCAGCTTGGGAACAGTGGATTCACCCCTCCACTTT.

As concerns this clonotype: A read error is possible here, since a much larger clone lies one base away. The rearrangement joins TRBV12-3 or TRBV12-4 to TRBJ2-3; D unresolved. Deletions cut 6 bases from V and 5 bases from J, with 15 bases between. The CDR3 sequence is 14 residues long. CDR3 nucleotides: TGTGCCAGCAGCCCCCACGGGTCCGGAGATACGCAGTATTTT. Its protein product is CASSPHGSGDTQYF.

This clonotype was seen ten or more times. This sequence joins TRBV11-1 and TRBJ2-1; 7 bases agree with TRBD2. The V segment lost 1 base and the J segment 5 bases; nucleotides outside the gene matches: 14. The CDR3 sequence is 18 residues long. Germline CDR1 and CDR2: SGHAT and FQDESV (reference sequence). The DNA for the CDR3 is TGTGCCAGCAGCTTAGTGGGCCCTGGGACGGGAGGCCACAATGAGCAGTTCTTC. Protein: CASSLVGPGTGGHNEQFF.

This clonotype was detected once. One base away lies a much larger clone, so this may be a sequencing read error. The chain uses TRBV3-1 and TRBJ2-1, with 11 bases identical to TRBD2. Per germline, CDR1 LGHDT and CDR2 YNNKEL (reference sequence). CDR3 size: 14 residues. Trimming took 2 bases from V and 10 from J; bases not matched to a gene: 4. CDR3 in amino acids: CASSQLAGGREQFF. The CDR3 DNA sequence: TGTGCCAGCAGCCAACTAGCGGGGGGTCGAGAGCAGTTCTTC.

There are many counts of this clonotype. The chain couples TRBV6-1 to TRBJ1-5; D not resolved. V gave up 4 bases and J gave up 7 bases, with 14 bases separating them. Germline V lookup: CDR1 MNHNS, CDR2 SASEGT. The CDR3 sequence is 14 residues long. CDR3 sequence reads: CASSVTQVVQPQHF. CDR3 DNA sequence: TGTGCCAGCAGTGTCACTCAGGTCGTCCAGCCCCAGCATTTT.

This clonotype showed up many times. This sequence joins TRBV29-1 and TRBJ2-7; D is unclear. The CDR3 has 12 residues. The V end was cut by 7 bases, the J end by 1 base, with 11 bases between. Germline V gene data show CDR1 as SQVTM and CDR2 as ANQGSEA. The CDR3 here is CSATTASYEQYV. The CDR3 nucleotides are TGCAGCGCGACGACTGCTTCCTACGAGCAGTACGTC.

This clonotype was recorded at least ten times. The J gene is TRBJ2-3, the V gene TRBV10-3, with a possible D match to TRBD2 (5 bases). CDR1 ENHRY and CDR2 SYGVKD come from the germline V gene. This CDR3 is built from 12 residues. Trimming shortened V by 10 bases and J by 6 bases, and 14 bases separated the two germline ends. In nucleotides, the CDR3 is TGTGCCACTACCGGGGTTTCGGATACGCAGTATTTT. This sequence encodes CATTGVSDTQYF.

This clonotype was seen at least ten times. V is TRBV20-1 and J is TRBJ1-1; the D gene is possibly TRBD1 (5 bases). Germline CDR1 reads DFQATT; CDR2 reads SNEGSKA (reference sequence). The CDR3 totals 15 residues. Trimming shortened V by 2 bases and J by 0 bases, and 13 bases separated the two germline ends. Written as DNA, the CDR3 is TGCAGTGCTAGACCAGGCCTGGGACTGAACACTGAAGCTTTCTTT. This codes for CSARPGLGLNTEAFF.

This clonotype was seen at least ten times. The chain couples TRBV7-2 to TRBJ1-1; TRBD1 matches at 7 bases. V lost 5 bases and J lost 8; bases outside the gene matches: 8. The CDR3 is 13 amino acids. Germline V lookup: CDR1 SGHTA, CDR2 FQGNSA. The CDR3 loop reads CASSPRQGTEAFF. CDR3 DNA sequence: TGTGCCAGCAGCCCCCGACAGGGAACGGAAGCTTTCTTT.

This clonotype qualifies as medium-sized. V and J are TRBV20-1 and TRBJ2-1; D gene ambiguous. Germline-derived CDR1 and CDR2 are DFQATT and SNEGSKA (reference sequence). The CDR3 is made up of 10 amino acids. The V end lost 6 bases, the J end lost 6 bases, and 6 bases lay between the germline ends. The CDR3 protein is CSASINEQFF. CDR3 nucleotides: TGCAGTGCCTCGATCAATGAGCAGTTCTTC.

The table lists this clonotype with many counts. The rearrangement joins TRBV9 to TRBJ1-1; 8 bases agree with TRBD1. Germline values: CDR1 SGDLS, CDR2 YYNGEE. Trimming took 3 bases from V and 5 from J; bases not matched to a gene: 9. The length of the CDR3 is 15 residues. The CDR3 here is CASSAVDRGWTEAFF. In DNA, the CDR3 is TGTGCCAGCAGCGCCGTCGACAGGGGTTGGACTGAAGCTTTCTTT. Together with reference TRBV9 and TRBJ1-1, the CDR3 gives the full variable domain: DSGVTQTPKHLITATGQRVTLRCSPRSGDLSVYWYQQSLDQGLQFLIQYYNGEERAKGNILERFSAQQFPDLHSELNLSSLELGDSALYFCASSAVDRGWTEAFFGQGTRLTVV.

This clonotype was observed at least ten times. The rearrangement joins TRBV5-5 to TRBJ2-1; no definite D call. Germline CDR1 and CDR2: SGHKS and YYEKEE (reference sequence). Trimming removed 2 bases from V and 2 bases from J, with 11 bases in between. The CDR3 spans 15 residues. For the CDR3, the DNA is TGTGCCAGCAGCTTAGAAGTAGTAACCTACAATGAGCAGTTCTTC. This codes for CASSLEVVTYNEQFF.

This clonotype was observed at least ten times. The CDR3 loop is CASSFWQGTDTQYF. The CDR3, as DNA: TGTGCCAGCAGCTTCTGGCAGGGCACAGATACGCAGTATTTT. This chain links TRBV7-8 with TRBJ2-3, with D unresolved. Trimming stripped 3 bases from V and 1 base from J, with 8 bases between. The CDR3 is 14 amino acids. Per the germline V gene, CDR1 is SGHVS and CDR2 is FQNEAQ.